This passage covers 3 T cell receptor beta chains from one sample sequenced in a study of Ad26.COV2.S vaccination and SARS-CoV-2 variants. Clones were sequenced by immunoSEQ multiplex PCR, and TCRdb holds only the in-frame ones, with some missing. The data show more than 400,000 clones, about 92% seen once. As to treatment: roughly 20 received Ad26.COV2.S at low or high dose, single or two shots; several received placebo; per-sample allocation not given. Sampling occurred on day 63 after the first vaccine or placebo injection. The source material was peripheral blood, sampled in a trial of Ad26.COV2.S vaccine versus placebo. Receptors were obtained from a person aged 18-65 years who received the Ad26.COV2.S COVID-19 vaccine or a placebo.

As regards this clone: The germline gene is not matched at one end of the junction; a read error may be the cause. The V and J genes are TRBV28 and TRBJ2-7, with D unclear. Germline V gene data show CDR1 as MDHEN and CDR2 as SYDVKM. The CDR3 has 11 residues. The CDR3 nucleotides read TGTGCCAGCAGCTCCGGCGCGACCAGCCTCTTC. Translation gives CASSSGATSLF.

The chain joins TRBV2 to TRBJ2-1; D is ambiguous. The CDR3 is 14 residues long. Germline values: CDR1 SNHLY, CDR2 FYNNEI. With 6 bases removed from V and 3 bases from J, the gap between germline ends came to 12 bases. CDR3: CASRDREIYNEQFF. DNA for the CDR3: TGTGCCAGCAGGGACCGAGAAATCTACAATGAGCAGTTCTTC.

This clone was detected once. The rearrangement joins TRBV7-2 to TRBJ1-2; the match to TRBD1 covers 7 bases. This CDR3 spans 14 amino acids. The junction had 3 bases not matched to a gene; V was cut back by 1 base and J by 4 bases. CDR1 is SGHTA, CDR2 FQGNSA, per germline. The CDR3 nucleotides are TGTGCCAGCAGCTTAGGCGGACAGGTCTATGGCTACACCTTC. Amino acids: CASSLGGQVYGYTF.